This T cell receptor (beta chain) was captured by sequencing in a study of blood T cell repertoires in COVID-19. The CDR3 runs 17 residues. Germline V lookup: CDR1 MNHEY, CDR2 SMNVEV (reference sequence). Between the trimmed V and J ends, which lost 2 bases and 0 bases, there was a span of 16 bases. Repertoires were generated with immunoSEQ multiplex PCR, while TCRdb's copy carries only in-frame clones and drops some. The sample lists around 260,000 clones, roughly 85% occurring once. Sequenced input: peripheral blood. This chain connects TRBV27 to TRBJ1-1; D gene ambiguous. The TCR sequence derives from a woman aged 50 to 60 who had recovered from COVID-19. The CDR3 region has the DNA TGTGCCAGCAGTTTAATTAGGCTCGACGGGGTGAACACTGAAGCTTTCTTT. Its protein is CASSLIRLDGVNTEAFF.